Shown below are 20 T cell receptor beta chains from a single sample sequenced in a study of T cells in localized non-small cell lung cancer. The protocol was immunoSEQ multiplex PCR, while the TCRdb copy is restricted to in-frame clones and leaves out a portion. Here the sample spans 48,000 or so clones, around 77% being singletons. Sequencing was performed on peripheral blood, taken before any cancer treatment. The receptors shown here come from a man aged 35-69 years with stage I squamous cell lung carcinoma.

This clone was found a few times. The rearrangement joins TRBV5-1 to TRBJ2-1, with 12 positions matching TRBD2. V lost 2 bases to trimming and J lost 6 bases; unmatched junction nucleotides: 6. Germline V gene sequence: CDR1 SGHRS, CDR2 YFSETQ. The CDR3 contains 16 residues. CDR3 DNA: TGCGCCAGCAGCTTCGATCCGGGACTAGCGGGCAATGAGCAGTTCTTC. It encodes CASSFDPGLAGNEQFF.

This clone was picked up one time. J is TRBJ2-7 and V is TRBV29-1; D is possibly TRBD1 (6 bases). This CDR3 spans 13 amino acids. The germline V gene encodes CDR1 SQVTM and CDR2 ANQGSEA. Trimming stripped 6 bases from V and 9 bases from J, with 21 bases between. DNA for the CDR3: TGCAGCGTATTGGACATTACGCCCAGGGGGCAGTACTTC. Protein: CSVLDITPRGQYF.

The chain joins TRBV15 to TRBJ1-3; 7 bases are shared with TRBD1. The CDR3 runs to 13 residues. CDR1 and CDR2 (germline): LNHNV, YYDKDF (reference sequence). Trimming took 3 bases from V and 8 from J; bases not matched to a gene: 4. CDR3 in amino acids: CATSRGTGDTIYF. CDR3 DNA sequence: TGTGCCACCAGCAGGGGAACAGGGGACACCATATATTTT.

This clone has only one observation. The rearrangement uses TRBV27 and TRBJ1-1; the D gene is possibly TRBD1 (6 bases). The CDR3 runs to 13 residues. The germline V gene has CDR1 MNHEY and CDR2 SMNVEV (reference sequence). The V gene lost 11 bases and the J gene lost 1 base, with 14 bases spanning the gap. CDR3 protein: CAASGERNTEAFF. Written as DNA, the CDR3 is TGTGCCGCTTCAGGGGAGAGGAACACTGAAGCTTTCTTT.

The chain has TRBV28 and TRBJ2-5; 12 nucleotides align to TRBD1. The CDR3 loop spans 16 amino acids. Trimming at V came to 4 bases and at J to 4 bases, leaving 7 bases not matched to a gene. Looked up from germline, CDR1 is MDHEN and CDR2 is SYDVKM. The CDR3 coding sequence is TGTGCCAGCAGTTCACCGGGACAGGGGGCAGGAGAGACCCAGTACTTC. Translation gives CASSSPGQGAGETQYF.

V usage is TRBV7-2 and J usage is TRBJ1-5; D is unresolved. V lost 1 base to trimming and J lost 5 bases, with 15 bases between them. The CDR3 has 16 residues. CDR1 SGHTA and CDR2 FQGNSA come from the germline V gene. The CDR3 is CASSLGPSGFDQPQHF. In DNA form, the CDR3 reads TGTGCCAGCAGCTTAGGGCCCTCGGGGTTTGATCAGCCCCAGCATTTT.

This chain links TRBV5-4 with TRBJ1-2, with a possible D match to TRBD1 (5 bases). Germline CDR1 reads SGHNT; CDR2 reads YYREEE (reference sequence). The CDR3 consists of 17 residues. V lost 0 bases and J lost 8, with 23 bases in between. The CDR3, as DNA: TGTGCCAGCAGCTTGGGGGCAACAGGTATTGAGGCGAGAGGCTACACCTTC. Its protein product is CASSLGATGIEARGYTF.

The V and J genes are TRBV5-1 and TRBJ2-6; no reliable D call. V was shortened by 4 bases and J by 0 bases, with 8 bases between the two germline ends. The CDR3 length is 15 residues. The V gene's germline CDR1 is SGHRS and CDR2 YFSETQ. The CDR3 spells CASSDLSSGANVLTF. The CDR3, as DNA: TGCGCCAGCAGCGACTTATCCTCTGGGGCCAACGTCCTGACTTTC.

The V call is TRBV5-6, the J call TRBJ2-1; perhaps TRBD1 as D (5 bases). CDR1 is SGHDT and CDR2 is YYEEEE in the germline V gene. The CDR3 spans 16 residues. Trimming cost V 0 bases and J 7 bases, with 17 bases left between them. CDR3 amino acids: CASSLGDRSIRNEQFF. Here the CDR3 DNA reads TGTGCCAGCAGCTTGGGTGACAGATCCATTCGGAATGAGCAGTTCTTC.

The chain joins TRBV30 to TRBJ2-2, with 7 positions matching TRBD1. V lost 5 bases and J lost 1; bases outside the gene matches: 4. Germline V gene data show CDR1 as GTSNPN and CDR2 as SVGIG (reference sequence). CDR3 size: 14 residues. The CDR3 DNA reads as TGTGCCTGGGTCAGACAGGGGAACACCGGGGAGCTGTTTTTT. Translation gives CAWVRQGNTGELFF.

J is TRBJ2-7 and V is TRBV4-1, with D unclear. V was pared by 0 bases and J by 1 base, with 7 bases between. The CDR3 runs 14 residues. Germline CDR1 is MGHRA and CDR2 is YSYEKL. CDR3 amino acids: CASSQEPRSYEQYF. The CDR3 region has the DNA TGCGCCAGCAGCCAAGAGCCGCGTTCCTACGAGCAGTACTTC.

The chain recombines TRBV30 with TRBJ1-1; a weak D match, TRBD1 (5 bases). V lost 0 bases, J lost 7 bases, and 9 bases lay in between. Germline values: CDR1 GTSNPN, CDR2 SVGIG (reference sequence). This CDR3 has 12 amino acids. In DNA form, the CDR3 reads TGTGCCTGGAGTGTACGGGGGATTGAAGCTTTCTTT. Amino acid sequence: CAWSVRGIEAFF.

The rearrangement uses TRBV5-1 and TRBJ2-1; D is undetermined. Germline V lookup: CDR1 SGHRS, CDR2 YFSETQ. This CDR3 comprises 12 residues. V lost 0 bases and J 10 bases, leaving 8 bases between the germline ends. The DNA for the CDR3 is TGCGCCAGCAGCTTGGACAGTCGGGAGCAGTTCTTC. The encoded protein is CASSLDSREQFF. The whole variable domain, remainder taken from reference TRBV5-1 and TRBJ2-1, is KAGVTQTPRYLIKTRGQQVTLSCSPISGHRSVSWYQQTPGQGLQFLFEYFSETQRNKGNFPGRFSGRQFSNSRSEMNVSTLELGDSALYLCASSLDSREQFFGPGTRLTVL.

The chain links TRBV27 to TRBJ1-5; D might be TRBD1 (5 bases). CDR3 length: 15 amino acids. The V gene lost 4 bases and the J gene lost 5 bases, with 15 bases spanning the gap. The germline gives CDR1 MNHEY, CDR2 SMNVEV (reference sequence). The CDR3: CASSSNRGRHQPQHF. The CDR3 nucleotides are TGTGCCAGCAGTTCCAACCGGGGGAGGCATCAGCCCCAGCATTTT.

The CDR3 reads CASTTGGPAGANVLTF. CDR3 DNA sequence: TGTGCCAGTACGACGGGGGGTCCGGCTGGGGCCAACGTCCTGACTTTC. The V and J genes are TRBV19 and TRBJ2-6; 7 positions agree with TRBD2. Germline CDR1 LNHDA, CDR2 SQIVND (reference sequence). J lost 2 bases, V lost 7 bases, and 8 bases had no gene match. The CDR3 totals 16 residues. The full variable domain, completed using reference TRBV19 and TRBJ2-6, is DGGITQSPKYLFRKEGQNVTLSCEQNLNHDAMYWYRQDPGQGLRLIYYSQIVNDFQKGDIAEGYSVSREKKESFPLTVTSAQKNPTAFYLCASTTGGPAGANVLTFGAGSRLTVL.

The CDR3 here is CASNRTIARSPLHF. Written as DNA, the CDR3 is TGTGCCAGCAACAGGACCATCGCTAGGTCACCCCTCCACTTT. The chain carries TRBV28 and TRBJ1-6; D is perhaps TRBD1 (5 bases). CDR1 and CDR2 from the germline V gene are MDHEN and SYDVKM. Trimming left V 7 bases short and J 10 bases short, with 17 bases between. This CDR3 has 14 residues.

CDR3: CSVDPGVARSSNMDTQYF. CDR3 nucleotide sequence: TGCAGCGTTGACCCCGGAGTGGCCCGCAGCTCCAACATGGATACGCAGTATTTT. This chain connects TRBV29-1 to TRBJ2-3, with D hard to call. Germline lookup yields CDR1 SQVTM and CDR2 ANQGSEA. V was shortened by 3 bases and J by 6 bases, with 28 bases between the two germline ends. This CDR3 spans 18 amino acids.

This clone showed up just a few times. The chain employs TRBV7-8 and TRBJ2-1, with 14 bases that match TRBD2. The trim removed 2 bases at V and 6 bases at J, leaving 9 bases unmatched. Germline assignment: CDR1 SGHVS and CDR2 FQNEAQ. There are 18 residues in the CDR3. The CDR3 DNA is TGTGCCAGCAGCTTACCACCGAGACTAGCGGGGGGGCGCAATGAGCAGTTCTTC. Its translation: CASSLPPRLAGGRNEQFF.

The chain recombines TRBV18 with TRBJ1-3; no clear D gene. This CDR3 has 16 residues. Trimming left V 0 bases short and J 0 bases short, with 9 bases between. Germline lookup yields CDR1 KGHSH and CDR2 LQKENI. CDR3 in amino acids: CASSPPYGSSGNTIYF. The CDR3 DNA reads TGTGCCAGCTCACCACCCTACGGAAGCTCTGGAAACACCATATATTTT.

This rearrangement joins TRBV30 to TRBJ2-5; D is unresolved. The CDR3 spans 13 residues. Germline V gene data show CDR1 as GTSNPN and CDR2 as SVGIG (reference sequence). V lost 0 bases to trimming and J lost 3 bases, with 8 bases between them. DNA for the CDR3: TGTGCCTGGAGTGTTACTGGGAAAGAGACCCAGTACTTC. It translates to CAWSVTGKETQYF.